This T cell receptor (beta chain) was captured by sequencing in a study of T-cell reconstitution after alpha-beta-depleted transplantation in children. This clonotype was seen repeatedly, ten times or more. Its target is unknown. Between the trimmed V and J ends, which lost 0 bases and 3 bases, there was a span of 8 bases. Per germline, CDR1 DFQATT and CDR2 SNEGSKA (reference sequence). This CDR3 is built from 13 residues. Findings of the study overall: Newly produced T cells mostly accounted for T-cell counts and diversity one year post-transplant. Roughly two months post-transplant, alpha-beta T cells reportedly originated from several hundred graft clones that had expanded. Several patients had high TCRbeta diversity at day 60; it came from surviving recipient T cells and thymic progenitors.

It was with unique molecular identifiers that the TCRbeta library was prepared. TCRdb redid the calling of the PCR reads with MiXCR, one entry per CDR3 protein. The sample comprises hundreds of thousands of distinct CDR3 sequences, roughly 14% of which are singletons, and 0.79% rests with the top ten. This chain joins TRBV20-1 and TRBJ1-2; no firm D call. The material was PBMCs, obtained before TCRalphabeta/CD19-depleted stem cell transplant. The receptor comes from a girl aged 2 to 9 with congenital amegakaryocytic thrombocytopenia, due to receive a stem cell transplant. The CDR3 sequence: CSARDPPYYGYTF. As DNA, the CDR3 is TGCAGTGCTAGAGATCCCCCCTACTATGGCTACACCTTC.